The rows below give T cell receptor beta chains drawn from one sample of a study of TIL therapy for anti-PD-1-resistant metastatic lung cancer. Sequencing was performed with immunoSEQ multiplex PCR; in TCRdb, only in-frame clones are kept and a portion is missing. The sample carries tens of thousands of clones, less than 80% recorded once. The sequencing used blood, collected at baseline. The receptors come from a man aged 65 to 85 with non-small cell lung cancer. The CDR3 runs from the conserved cysteine through the conserved F or W. D genes are given only for firm matches. Not all rows give a size; the values are once, few, many and, for expanded clones, a class.

j_call: TRBJ1-2
clone_size: NA
v_call: TRBV28
d_call: NA
cdr3_aa: CASSPFGGAGSGYTF
cdr3_nt: TGTGCCAGCAGTCCTTTCGGGGGCGCGGGGTCTGGCTACACCTTC

j_call: TRBJ2-3
clone_size: NA
v_call: TRBV28
d_call: TRBD2
cdr3_aa: CASSPGTSGSSDTQYF
cdr3_nt: TGTGCCAGCAGTCCCGGGACTAGCGGGAGTTCAGATACGCAGTATTTT

j_call: TRBJ2-3
clone_size: few
v_call: TRBV11-2
d_call: NA
cdr3_aa: CASSLGGTSTDTQYF
cdr3_nt: TGTGCCAGCAGCTTAGGTGGGACTAGCACAGATACGCAGTATTTT

j_call: TRBJ2-3
clone_size: NA
v_call: TRBV11-2
d_call: TRBD1
cdr3_aa: CASSRGQGSDTQYF
cdr3_nt: TGTGCCAGCAGCCGTGGACAGGGATCAGATACGCAGTATTTT

j_call: TRBJ2-2
clone_size: few
v_call: TRBV18
d_call: NA
cdr3_aa: CASSPRTANTGELFF
cdr3_nt: TGTGCCAGCTCACCAAGGACGGCGAACACCGGGGAGCTGTTTTTT

j_call: TRBJ1-1
clone_size: NA
v_call: TRBV18
d_call: NA
cdr3_aa: CASSQDRMNTEAFF
cdr3_nt: TGTGCCAGCTCACAGGACAGAATGAACACTGAAGCTTTCTTT

j_call: TRBJ2-7
clone_size: few
v_call: TRBV28
d_call: NA
cdr3_aa: CASTSVKGSSYEQYF
cdr3_nt: TGTGCCAGCACCTCGGTGAAGGGCAGCTCCTACGAGCAGTACTTC

j_call: TRBJ2-3
clone_size: few
v_call: TRBV10-3
d_call: NA
cdr3_aa: CAISVGSTDTQYF
cdr3_nt: TGTGCCATCAGTGTTGGATCCACAGATACGCAGTATTTT

j_call: TRBJ2-3
clone_size: NA
v_call: TRBV9
d_call: TRBD2
cdr3_aa: CASSGAGGMGDTQYF
cdr3_nt: TGTGCCAGCAGCGGAGCGGGGGGGATGGGAGATACGCAGTATTTT

j_call: TRBJ2-5
clone_size: NA
v_call: TRBV2
d_call: TRBD1
cdr3_aa: CASRPQGAEGETQYF
cdr3_nt: TGTGCCAGCAGGCCACAGGGGGCGGAGGGAGAGACCCAGTACTTC

j_call: TRBJ2-7
clone_size: NA
v_call: TRBV5-4
d_call: TRBD2
cdr3_aa: CASSSDGTSSYEQYF
cdr3_nt: TGTGCCAGCAGCTCCGACGGGACTAGTTCATACGAGCAGTACTTC

j_call: TRBJ2-7
clone_size: few
v_call: TRBV10-1
d_call: TRBD1
cdr3_aa: CASSRTGNYEQYF
cdr3_nt: TGCGCCAGCAGTAGGACAGGGAATTACGAGCAGTACTTC

j_call: TRBJ2-3
clone_size: NA
v_call: TRBV2
d_call: TRBD2
cdr3_aa: CASRGLAGYTDTQYF
cdr3_nt: TGTGCCAGCAGGGGACTAGCGGGATACACAGATACGCAGTATTTT

j_call: TRBJ2-7
clone_size: once
v_call: TRBV23-1
d_call: TRBD1
cdr3_aa: CASSQAPDRGLYEQYF
cdr3_nt: TGCGCCAGCAGTCAAGCCCCGGACAGGGGGCTGTACGAGCAGTACTTC

j_call: TRBJ1-1
clone_size: NA
v_call: TRBV6-1
d_call: NA
cdr3_aa: CASSELIGYTEAFF
cdr3_nt: TGTGCCAGCAGTGAATTGATTGGGTACACTGAAGCTTTCTTT

j_call: TRBJ2-1
clone_size: NA
v_call: TRBV27
d_call: NA
cdr3_aa: CASRLTRVNEQFF
cdr3_nt: TGTGCCAGCAGGCTGACTAGGGTCAATGAGCAGTTCTTC

j_call: TRBJ2-3
clone_size: NA
v_call: TRBV11-2
d_call: NA
cdr3_aa: CASSVPQRGSITDTQYF
cdr3_nt: TGTGCCAGCAGCGTCCCTCAGAGGGGTTCAATCACAGATACGCAGTATTTT

j_call: TRBJ2-1
clone_size: NA
v_call: TRBV5-4
d_call: TRBD2
cdr3_aa: CASSRGTSSYNEQFF
cdr3_nt: TGTGCCAGCAGCCGGGGGACTAGCTCCTACAATGAGCAGTTCTTC

j_call: TRBJ1-1
clone_size: NA
v_call: TRBV5-8
d_call: NA
cdr3_aa: CASSLGWKGGTEAFF
cdr3_nt: TGTGCCAGCAGCTTGGGATGGAAGGGTGGCACTGAAGCTTTCTTT

j_call: TRBJ1-1
clone_size: NA
v_call: TRBV19
d_call: NA
cdr3_aa: CASRDTDYTEAFF
cdr3_nt: TGTGCCAGCCGGGACACCGATTACACTGAAGCTTTCTTT

j_call: TRBJ2-5
clone_size: NA
v_call: TRBV28
d_call: TRBD2
cdr3_aa: CASSGGASGRARETQYF
cdr3_nt: TGTGCCAGCAGCGGGGGGGCTAGCGGGAGGGCCCGGGAGACCCAGTACTTC

j_call: TRBJ2-7
clone_size: NA
v_call: TRBV28
d_call: NA
cdr3_aa: CASGMMVGPYEQYF
cdr3_nt: TGTGCCAGCGGGATGATGGTAGGACCCTACGAGCAGTACTTC

j_call: TRBJ1-5
clone_size: once
v_call: TRBV5-4
d_call: NA
cdr3_aa: CASSLGGKNQPQHF
cdr3_nt: TGTGCCAGCAGCTTGGGCGGGAAAAATCAGCCCCAGCATTTT

j_call: TRBJ2-5
clone_size: NA
v_call: TRBV27
d_call: TRBD2
cdr3_aa: CASTQTSGRMSETQYF
cdr3_nt: TGTGCCAGCACACAGACTAGCGGGAGGATGTCGGAGACCCAGTACTTC

j_call: TRBJ1-5
clone_size: once
v_call: TRBV6-5
d_call: NA
cdr3_aa: CASSATGFPNQPQHF
cdr3_nt: TGTGCCAGCAGTGCAACAGGGTTCCCTAATCAGCCCCAGCATTTT

j_call: TRBJ1-2
clone_size: few
v_call: TRBV6-5
d_call: NA
cdr3_aa: CASSYSNGQDGYTF
cdr3_nt: TGTGCCAGCAGTTACTCGAACGGTCAAGATGGCTACACCTTC

j_call: TRBJ2-6
clone_size: few
v_call: TRBV19
d_call: NA
cdr3_aa: CASRNRRIAINSGANVLTF
cdr3_nt: TGTGCCAGTAGGAACAGGAGGATAGCAATAAACTCTGGGGCCAACGTCCTGACTTTC

j_call: TRBJ2-1
clone_size: few
v_call: TRBV27
d_call: TRBD2
cdr3_aa: CASSYSGLAGNNEQFF
cdr3_nt: TGTGCCAGCAGTTACTCGGGACTAGCGGGCAACAATGAGCAGTTCTTC

j_call: TRBJ2-7
clone_size: NA
v_call: TRBV10-2
d_call: TRBD1
cdr3_aa: CASTGTGKSYEQYF
cdr3_nt: TGCGCCAGCACTGGGACAGGGAAATCCTACGAGCAGTACTTC

j_call: TRBJ1-1
clone_size: NA
v_call: TRBV27
d_call: TRBD1
cdr3_aa: CASSSQTGGAGNTEAFF
cdr3_nt: TGTGCCAGCAGTTCCCAGACAGGGGGCGCTGGGAACACTGAAGCTTTCTTT

j_call: TRBJ1-5
clone_size: once
v_call: TRBV19
d_call: NA
cdr3_aa: CASSIDQGRGQPQHF
cdr3_nt: TGTGCCAGTAGTATAGATCAGGGTCGTGGTCAGCCCCAGCATTTT

j_call: TRBJ2-1
clone_size: NA
v_call: TRBV5-1
d_call: NA
cdr3_aa: CASSLEAAYNEQFF
cdr3_nt: TGCGCCAGCAGCCTAGAAGCTGCGTACAATGAGCAGTTCTTC

j_call: TRBJ2-7
clone_size: NA
v_call: TRBV7-2
d_call: TRBD2
cdr3_aa: CASSLVLAGPYEQYF
cdr3_nt: TGTGCCAGCAGCTTAGTACTAGCGGGCCCCTACGAGCAGTACTTC

j_call: TRBJ2-5
clone_size: NA
v_call: TRBV5-1
d_call: TRBD1
cdr3_aa: CATTRTGGQETQYF
cdr3_nt: TGCGCAACTACCCGGACAGGGGGACAAGAGACCCAGTACTTC

j_call: TRBJ2-7
clone_size: NA
v_call: TRBV27
d_call: NA
cdr3_aa: CASSSRRGGGYEQYF
cdr3_nt: TGTGCCAGCAGTTCAAGACGAGGTGGGGGGTACGAGCAGTACTTC

j_call: TRBJ2-2
clone_size: NA
v_call: TRBV18
d_call: NA
cdr3_aa: CASSPPVRTGELFF
cdr3_nt: TGTGCCAGCTCACCCCCCGTGAGGACCGGGGAGCTGTTTTTT

j_call: TRBJ2-7
clone_size: few
v_call: TRBV7-9
d_call: NA
cdr3_aa: CASSFAVGYEQYF
cdr3_nt: TGTGCCAGCAGCTTTGCTGTGGGATACGAGCAGTACTTC